Presented here are 22 T cell receptor beta chains from one specimen sequenced in a study of blood T cells in healthy people across ages. A second about 7 to 12 cycle PCR used barcoded and J-beta primers. TCRdb redid the calling of the 5' RACE reads with MiXCR, one entry per CDR3 protein. The sample includes under 2,000,000 distinct CDR3 sequences, approximately 50% of them seen just once. Sequencing was performed on blood. These receptors were obtained from a woman between 35 and 50 years old in good health.

The chain's CDR3 is CASSLDGSTEQYF. In nucleotides, the CDR3 is TGCGCCAGCAGCTTAGATGGGTCTACAGAGCAGTACTTC. The J gene is TRBJ2-7, the V gene TRBV5-1; D remains ambiguous. Germline V gene lookup returns CDR1 SGHRS and CDR2 YFSETQ. The CDR3 loop spans 13 amino acids. V lost 2 bases, J lost 7 bases, and 13 bases lay in between.

There are a few counts of this clonotype. V is TRBV7-2 and J is TRBJ2-7; D remains ambiguous. The CDR3 has 14 amino acids. Per germline, CDR1 SGHTA and CDR2 FQGNSA. The V and J ends lost 5 bases and 2 bases respectively, with 13 bases between them. The CDR3 protein is CASSHTGPPYEQYF. DNA for the CDR3: TGTGCCAGCAGCCACACCGGACCTCCCTACGAGCAGTACTTC.

The chain is built from TRBV6-5 and TRBJ1-1; D uncertain. CDR1 MNHEY and CDR2 SVGAGI come from the germline V gene. This CDR3 region has 15 residues. Trimming pared 0 bases from V and 1 base from J, leaving 9 bases between. DNA for the CDR3: TGTGCCAGCAGTTACTCGGAGGGAAGGAACACTGAAGCTTTCTTT. It yields the protein CASSYSEGRNTEAFF.

The V call is TRBV20-1, the J call TRBJ1-6; TRBD1 matches 8 bases. V dropped 3 bases and J dropped 0; count of bases not matched to a gene: 7. Looked up from germline, CDR1 is DFQATT and CDR2 is SNEGSKA (reference sequence). CDR3 length: 17 residues. This chain's CDR3 is CSARDRDLGSYNSPLHF. CDR3 sequence (DNA): TGCAGTGCTAGGGACAGGGATTTGGGCTCCTATAATTCACCCCTCCACTTT.

The chain carries TRBV27 and TRBJ1-2, with TRBD1 matching 7 bases. The CDR3 runs 13 residues. The V and J ends lost 8 bases and 7 bases, in that order; junction bases with no gene match: 10. Germline CDR1 MNHEY, CDR2 SMNVEV (reference sequence). CDR3 in amino acids: CASQRRGQGGYTF. CDR3 in DNA: TGTGCCAGCCAGCGGAGGGGGCAGGGTGGCTACACCTTC.

The chain has TRBV29-1 and TRBJ2-2, with D hard to call. In germline, CDR1 is SQVTM, CDR2 ANQGSEA. The CDR3 runs 14 residues. The V gene lost 4 bases and the J gene lost 0 bases, with 9 bases spanning the gap. CDR3 loop: CSVGSNANTGELFF. CDR3 coding DNA: TGCAGCGTTGGGTCTAACGCGAACACCGGGGAGCTGTTTTTT.

The chain uses TRBV20-1 and TRBJ2-4, with D perhaps matching TRBD1 or TRBD2 (5 bases each). The CDR3 has 12 residues. From germline, CDR1 is DFQATT and CDR2 SNEGSKA (reference sequence). V shed 7 bases and J shed 8 bases, with 15 bases lying between them. The CDR3 region has the DNA TGCAGTGTCGGGACCCCCGGGGACATTCAGTACTTC. It translates to CSVGTPGDIQYF.

The CDR3: CASSQGAGADTQYF. The CDR3 DNA reads TGTGCCAGCAGCCAGGGGGCAGGGGCAGATACGCAGTATTTT. The rearrangement links TRBV7-3 to TRBJ2-3; 8 bases map to TRBD1. The CDR3 contains 14 residues. V gave up 5 bases and J gave up 4 bases; unmatched junction bases: 5. Per germline, CDR1 SGHTA and CDR2 FQGTGA.

V is TRBV5-6 and J is TRBJ2-7; D is unresolved. The end of the DNA is better explained by TRBJ2-5, so the J call may be wrong. This CDR3 has 13 amino acids. In germline, CDR1 is SGHDT, CDR2 YYEEEE. CDR3 nucleotide sequence: TGTGCCAGCACCATACGCGGCGGAGAGACCCAGTACTTC. It yields the protein CASTIRGGETQYF.

This rearrangement joins TRBV7-2 to TRBJ2-4; no definite D call. TRBJ2-5 matches the DNA end more closely, so the J call is doubtful. This CDR3 is 14 amino acids long. CDR1 and CDR2 from the germline V gene are SGHTA and FQGNSA. Written as DNA, the CDR3 is TGTGCCAGCAGCTTTTTGTCCTCCCAAGAGACCCAGTACTTC. Amino acids: CASSFLSSQETQYF.

The chain recombines TRBV27 with TRBJ2-4; perhaps D is TRBD1 or TRBD2 (6 bases each). V lost 6 bases and J lost 7, with 16 bases in between. CDR1 and CDR2 from the germline V gene are MNHEY and SMNVEV (reference sequence). CDR3 size: 14 residues. CDR3 region: CASRPVGGANIQYF. The CDR3 DNA is TGTGCCAGCAGGCCGGTCGGGGGCGCGAACATTCAGTACTTC.

The gene calls are TRBV6-2 or TRBV6-3 and TRBJ2-5; perhaps TRBD2 as D (7 bases). There are 19 residues in the CDR3. Looked up from germline, CDR1 is MNHEY and CDR2 is SVGEGT. Deletions cut 2 bases from V and 0 bases from J, with 22 bases between. In DNA form, the CDR3 reads TGTGCCAGCAGTTACCATCGCCTCGGTGCGGGGGCCCACCAAGAGACCCAGTACTTC. This codes for CASSYHRLGAGAHQETQYF.

The V call is TRBV10-3, the J call TRBJ2-2; possibly TRBD1 for D (6 bases). V lost 7 bases, J lost 0 bases, and 9 bases lay in between. The CDR3 is made up of 14 amino acids. The germline CDR1 and CDR2 sequences are ENHRY and SYGVKD. The CDR3 region is CAIIGQSNTGELFF. CDR3 coding DNA: TGTGCCATCATTGGACAGTCGAACACCGGGGAGCTGTTTTTT.

This clonotype was detected only a few times. The gene calls are TRBV9 and TRBJ2-3; 7 nucleotides match TRBD2. The germline V gene has CDR1 SGDLS and CDR2 YYNGEE. The CDR3 length is 16 residues. With 3 bases clipped from V and 1 base from J, the junction kept 8 bases outside the gene matches. CDR3 coding DNA: TGTGCCAGCAGCGCCCAGAGGGCGGGGGGCACAGATACGCAGTATTTT. The encoded protein is CASSAQRAGGTDTQYF. Together with reference TRBV9 and TRBJ2-3, the CDR3 gives the full variable domain: DSGVTQTPKHLITATGQRVTLRCSPRSGDLSVYWYQQSLDQGLQFLIQYYNGEERAKGNILERFSAQQFPDLHSELNLSSLELGDSALYFCASSAQRAGGTDTQYFGPGTRLTVL.

The J gene is TRBJ1-6, the V gene TRBV27; D not resolved. Per germline, CDR1 MNHEY and CDR2 SMNVEV (reference sequence). This CDR3 is 16 amino acids long. V dropped 6 bases and J dropped 8 bases, with 20 bases sitting between them. CDR3 coding DNA: TGTGCCAGCAGGGTCCGAGTTGGCAGAGACCATTCACCCCTCCACTTT. This codes for CASRVRVGRDHSPLHF.

For the CDR3, the DNA is TGTGCCAGCAGTTGCCGGGGGTTTGGGACCCAGTACTTC. Its translation is CASSCRGFGTQYF. The genes are TRBV27 and TRBJ2-5; possibly TRBD2 for D (6 bases). CDR1 and CDR2 (germline): MNHEY, SMNVEV (reference sequence). V lost 4 bases to trimming and J lost 7 bases, with 13 bases between them. The CDR3 has 13 amino acids.

V is TRBV4-2 and J is TRBJ2-3, with 8 bases aligning to TRBD2. The CDR3 has 16 amino acids. J gave up 3 bases and V 0 bases, and 5 bases lay outside the gene matches. Germline V CDR1 and CDR2: LGHNA, YNFKEQ. CDR3 nucleotides: TGTGCCAGCAGCCAAGATCTTAGCGGGGTTACAGATACGCAGTATTTT. Its translation is CASSQDLSGVTDTQYF.

The table lists this clonotype with a few counts. The CDR3: CASSSKRAGGSPLHF. The CDR3 coding sequence is TGTGCCAGCAGCTCAAAGCGGGCCGGGGGGTCACCCCTCCACTTT. The J gene is TRBJ1-6, the V gene TRBV7-8; tentative D call: TRBD1 (5 bases). Trimming removed 4 bases at V and 10 bases at J, with 17 bases between. The CDR3 covers 15 residues. Germline V gene sequence: CDR1 SGHVS, CDR2 FQNEAQ.

A remark on this clonotype: At one boundary the junction diverges from the germline segment, which might be a read error. This rearrangement joins TRBV15 to TRBJ1-2; D gene unclear. From germline, CDR1 is LNHNV and CDR2 YYDKDF (reference sequence). The CDR3 covers 15 residues. CDR3 coding DNA: TGTGCCACCAGCAGAGATAGGTCCGAGGGCTATGGCTACACTTTC. As protein: CATSRDRSEGYGYTF.

This clonotype was picked up a small number of times. This chain's CDR3 is CASSLRLNGLMETQYF. DNA of the CDR3: TGTGCCAGCAGCTTACGGTTAAATGGGCTTATGGAGACCCAGTACTTC. The gene calls are TRBV7-2 and TRBJ2-5; D gene unclear. Trimming stripped 2 bases from V and 5 bases from J, with 18 bases between. This CDR3 contains 16 residues. Germline values: CDR1 SGHTA, CDR2 FQGNSA.

This clonotype was counted many times. The chain couples TRBV29-1 to TRBJ2-1; no firm D call. This CDR3 region has 11 residues. Trimming removed 7 bases at V and 8 bases at J, with 12 bases between. Germline CDR1 SQVTM, CDR2 ANQGSEA. The CDR3 DNA follows: TGCAGCGCAAGGAACGTAGATGAGCAGTTCTTC. Translated, it gives CSARNVDEQFF.

The chain couples TRBV7-2 to TRBJ2-3, with 7 positions matching TRBD1. The CDR3 is made up of 15 amino acids. Losses at the gene ends were 5 bases for V and 2 bases for J; bases not matched to a gene: 7. Germline values: CDR1 SGHTA, CDR2 FQGNSA. CDR3 region: CASSARDSTTDTQYF. For the CDR3, the DNA is TGTGCCAGCAGCGCCCGGGACAGCACCACAGATACGCAGTATTTT. The variable domain in full, completed from reference TRBV7-2 and TRBJ2-3, reads GAGVSQSPSNKVTEKGKDVELRCDPISGHTALYWYRQSLGQGLEFLIYFQGNSAPDKSGLPSDRFSAERTGGSVSTLTIQRTQQEDSAVYLCASSARDSTTDTQYFGPGTRLTVL.